This T cell receptor (beta chain) stems from a study of shared clonotypes between healthy human individuals. Background on the study: Donors consisted of two women and a few men between 18 and 49.

DNA from unsorted PBMC was sequenced on ten immunoSEQ deep assay plates. Authors' data handling: Junction-only immunoSEQ sequences carried no quality scores, so filtering differed. TCRdb's table, derived via immunoSEQ multiplex PCR, lists solely in-frame clones and lacks some. For V, J and clone size, that table is used; D and trimming come from the DNA. The data hold 550,000 to 600,000 clones, with around 80% observed a single time. V shed 7 bases and J shed 2 bases, with 9 bases lying between them. This CDR3 region has 12 residues. From germline, CDR1 is SNHLY and CDR2 FYNNEI. Healthy HIV-negative adults with no recent acute infections or vaccinations were recruited as donors.

Source material: PBMCs. The clonotype was recovered from a woman aged 40 to 55 in good health. Some clones in this sample may be carry-over from other donors' samples. The genes are TRBV2 and TRBJ2-7; D possibly matches TRBD1 or TRBD2 (5 bases each). The CDR3 region is CASTRGTYEQYF. The CDR3 nucleotides read TGTGCCAGCACGAGGGGTACCTACGAGCAGTACTTC.